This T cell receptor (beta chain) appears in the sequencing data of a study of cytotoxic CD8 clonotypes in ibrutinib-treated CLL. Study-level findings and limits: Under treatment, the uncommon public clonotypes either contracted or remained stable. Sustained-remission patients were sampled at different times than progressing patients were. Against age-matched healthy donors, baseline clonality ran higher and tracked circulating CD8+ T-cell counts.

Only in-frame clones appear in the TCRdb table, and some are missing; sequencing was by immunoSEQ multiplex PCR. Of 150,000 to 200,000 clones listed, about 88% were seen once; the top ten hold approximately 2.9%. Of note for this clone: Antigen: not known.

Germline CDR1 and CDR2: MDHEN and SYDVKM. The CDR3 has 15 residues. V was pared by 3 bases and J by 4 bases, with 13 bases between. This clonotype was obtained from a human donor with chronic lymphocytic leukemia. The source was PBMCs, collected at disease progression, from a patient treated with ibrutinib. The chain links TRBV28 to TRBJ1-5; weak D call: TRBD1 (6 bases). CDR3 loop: CASSLPTGMNQPQHF. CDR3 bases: TGTGCCAGCAGTTTGCCAACAGGGATGAATCAGCCCCAGCATTTT.